Detailed here is one T cell receptor (beta chain). Antigen unknown. This CDR3 is built from 11 residues. The V gene lost 6 bases and the J gene lost 10 bases, with 12 bases spanning the gap. These data originate in a study of T cell repertoires in cytomegalovirus infection. Overall study: Signatures in public TCR beta sequences pointed to both CMV infection and matching HLA type. Study-level results: Within the response measured ex vivo, HLA-C-restricted CMV-specific TCR beta clonotypes were dominant.

TCRdb reanalysed the reads using MiXCR and keeps one entry per CDR3 protein. The sample includes roughly 700,000 distinct CDR3 sequences, around 32% of them seen just once. The sample here was cultured PBMCs, taken from culture after CMV antigen stimulation. The chain joins TRBV12-3 or TRBV12-4 to TRBJ1-1; D ambiguous. The receptor comes from a human donor in good health (CMV status not recorded). Some clones in this sample may be carry-over from other donors' samples. In nucleotides, the CDR3 is TGTGCCAGCAGCGCCCCTGGCAGAGCTTTCTTT. This gives the protein CASSAPGRAFF.